The present entry profiles one TCR beta chain with its context. Its antigen is currently unknown. The CDR3 is 13 amino acids. CDR1 SGHVS and CDR2 FQNEAQ come from the germline V gene. This sample is part of a study of CXCR3-negative and CXCR3-positive naive CD8 T cells. Turning to the study itself: With about 1.5 +/- 0.3 million reads per library, the TRB reads numbered some 150 million in total.

Study outcomes and limitations: Researchers reported similar TRBV-TRBJ usage in naive CXCR3-negative and CXCR3-positive cells, though memory differed. Comparison of naive cells showed more hydrophobic TRB CDR3s in CXCR3-positive than in CXCR3-negative naive cells. Comparably high diversity marked both naive subsets, whereas memory CD8+ cells had much lower diversity.

Researchers sorted roughly 310,000 cells of each CD8+ T cell subset in triplicate. TRB cDNA libraries were made by UMI-labeled 5' RACE. No DNA is given; TCRdb re-called the 5' RACE reads and lists each CDR3 protein once. The sample has 55,000 to 65,000 distinct CDR3 sequences. This clonotype was obtained from a human donor in good health. Some clones in this sample may be carry-over from other donors' samples. Material: naive CXCR3+ CD8+ T cells from blood. Subset denoted: CD45RO-CCR7+CD27+CD95- naive CD8+ T cells expressing CXCR3 (TNR3+). V is TRBV7-8 and J is TRBJ1-1. The CDR3: CPSSLAWNTEAFF.